These 30 T cell receptor beta chains were all obtained from the same sample, sequenced in a study of response to subunit inactivated influenza vaccine. TCRdb analysed the RT-PCR reads with MiXCR anew, one entry per CDR3 protein. The sample contains about 520,000 distinct CDR3 sequences, 25% of which appear only once. The sample in question was CD4+ T cells sorted from PBMCs, obtained roughly 5 days after vaccination. These receptors originate from a man aged 50-59 years who received an inactivated influenza vaccine.

This clonotype has at least ten counts. The chain links TRBV6-6 to TRBJ2-2, with a tentative D call TRBD1 (6 bases). The V gene's germline CDR1 is MNHNY and CDR2 SVGAGI (reference sequence). Trimming pared 4 bases from V and 6 bases from J, leaving 18 bases between. The CDR3 totals 16 residues. This CDR3 is CASSLGSGRGAGELFF. CDR3 DNA sequence: TGTGCCAGCAGTTTGGGCTCGGGCAGGGGAGCCGGGGAGCTGTTTTTT.

The chain uses TRBV7-2 and TRBJ2-7; 9 nucleotides agree with TRBD2. The trim removed 5 bases at V and 4 bases at J, leaving 6 bases unmatched. Germline values: CDR1 SGHTA, CDR2 FQGNSA. This CDR3 has 14 residues. The CDR3 reads CASSATSGYYEQYF. The DNA for the CDR3 is TGTGCCAGCAGCGCTACTAGCGGGTATTACGAGCAGTACTTC.

This clonotype was seen only a few times. The V call is TRBV7-2, the J call TRBJ2-5, with TRBD2 matching 8 bases. This CDR3 spans 17 amino acids. Looked up from germline, CDR1 is SGHTA and CDR2 is FQGNSA. V was clipped by 5 bases and J by 1 base; unmatched bases: 12. Here the CDR3 DNA reads TGTGCCAGCAGCGGAATCCCCAAGGCGGGGGGCCAAGAGACCCAGTACTTC. Translating gives CASSGIPKAGGQETQYF. The full variable domain, completed using reference TRBV7-2 and TRBJ2-5, is GAGVSQSPSNKVTEKGKDVELRCDPISGHTALYWYRQSLGQGLEFLIYFQGNSAPDKSGLPSDRFSAERTGGSVSTLTIQRTQQEDSAVYLCASSGIPKAGGQETQYFGPGTRLLVL.

CDR3 region: CASSYRGIGKTQYF. CDR3 bases: TGTGCCAGCAGTTATAGGGGGATAGGAAAGACCCAGTACTTC. The chain recombines TRBV6-2 or TRBV6-3 with TRBJ2-5, with D perhaps TRBD1 (6 bases). The CDR3 consists of 14 residues. V gave up 3 bases and J gave up 6 bases, with 14 bases separating them. Germline-derived CDR1 and CDR2 are MNHEY and SVGEGT.

The CDR3 DNA is TGTGCCACCAGTGAGGAGACAGCGGAGGTTACCGGGGAGCTGTTTTTT. Protein product: CATSEETAEVTGELFF. This chain links TRBV24-1 with TRBJ2-2; D tentatively reads TRBD1 or TRBD2 (5 bases each). The V and J ends lost 4 bases and 5 bases respectively, with 16 bases between them. There are 16 residues in the CDR3. The V gene's germline CDR1 is KGHDR and CDR2 SFDVKD.

The chain couples TRBV20-1 to TRBJ2-1, with D maybe TRBD2 (5 bases). Trimming left V 0 bases short and J 4 bases short, with 13 bases between. The germline CDR1 and CDR2 sequences are DFQATT and SNEGSKA (reference sequence). The CDR3 extends over 15 amino acids. CDR3 amino acids: CSARDLAGGYNEQFF. The CDR3 DNA is TGCAGTGCTAGAGACCTAGCCGGCGGTTACAATGAGCAGTTCTTC.

The genes are TRBV7-9 and TRBJ2-4; tentative D call: TRBD1 (6 bases). V dropped 3 bases and J dropped 8 bases, with 14 bases sitting between them. This CDR3 comprises 14 residues. Germline CDR1 and CDR2: SEHNR and FQNEAQ (reference sequence). The CDR3 reads CASSFGQSGYIQYF. The CDR3 coding sequence is TGTGCCAGCAGCTTCGGACAGAGCGGATACATTCAGTACTTC.

Comments on this clonotype: One junction end does not reproduce the germline sequence, and a read error may be involved. The chain recombines TRBV6-2 or TRBV6-3 with TRBJ2-1; 11 bases match TRBD2. Germline CDR1 is MNHEY and CDR2 is SVGEGT. This CDR3 spans 19 amino acids. This CDR3 reads CAISYGLAGGRSSYNEQFF. DNA of the CDR3: TGTGCCATCAGTTACGGGCTAGCGGGGGGAAGGAGCTCCTACAATGAGCAGTTCTTC.

The chain links TRBV19 to TRBJ2-1; TRBD1 aligns across 12 bases. With 3 bases clipped from V and 6 bases from J, the junction kept 6 bases outside the gene matches. This CDR3 spans 16 amino acids. Germline lookup yields CDR1 LNHDA and CDR2 SQIVND (reference sequence). The DNA of the CDR3 is TGTGCCAGTAGTATCGGGGGACAGGGGGCCCCCAATGAGCAGTTCTTC. Protein sequence: CASSIGGQGAPNEQFF.

This clonotype was detected a few times. The V and J genes are TRBV5-1 and TRBJ2-3; D may correspond to TRBD1 or TRBD2 (6 bases each). Trimming took 0 bases from V and 1 from J, leaving 21 bases between them. The germline V gene has CDR1 SGHRS and CDR2 YFSETQ. The CDR3 consists of 19 residues. The CDR3 region has the DNA TGCGCCAGCAGCTTGGCAACCATTTTGGGGGGCTTGGGCACAGATACGCAGTATTTT. This encodes CASSLATILGGLGTDTQYF.

The rearrangement joins TRBV14 to TRBJ2-7, with no clear D. Trimming stripped 6 bases from V and 4 bases from J, with 19 bases between. This CDR3 spans 15 amino acids. The germline gives CDR1 SGHDN, CDR2 FVKESK. CDR3: CASSKRSVTLYEQYF. CDR3 nucleotide sequence: TGTGCCAGCAGTAAAAGGTCCGTGACCTTGTACGAGCAGTACTTC.

The chain has TRBV20-1 and TRBJ2-5, with D tentatively TRBD2 (5 bases). The CDR3 contains 15 residues. V was pared by 3 bases and J by 0 bases, with 14 bases between. CDR1 and CDR2 (germline): DFQATT, SNEGSKA (reference sequence). In nucleotides, the CDR3 is TGCAGTGCTAGTAGAGCCCAGCGGAACCAAGAGACCCAGTACTTC. Its protein is CSASRAQRNQETQYF.

Only a few counts were recorded for this clonotype. The chain employs TRBV12-3 or TRBV12-4 and TRBJ1-6; 8 bases align to TRBD1. CDR3 length equals 14 residues. After removal of 3 bases from V and 9 bases from J, the junction contained 4 bases not matched to a gene. For the CDR3, the DNA is TGTGCCAGCAGTTTTGACAGGGGTGGTTCACCCCTCCACTTT. It is translated as CASSFDRGGSPLHF.

This clonotype showed up just a few times. The chain combines TRBV6-1 with TRBJ1-1, with no clear D. CDR3 length equals 14 residues. Germline-derived CDR1 and CDR2 are MNHNS and SASEGT. V lost 5 bases to trimming and J lost 1 base, with 11 bases between them. CDR3 sequence (DNA): TGTGCCAGCAGTCCCAAGTTCTGGAACACTGAAGCTTTCTTT. It yields the protein CASSPKFWNTEAFF.

The gene calls are TRBV12-3 or TRBV12-4 and TRBJ2-7; 7 bases align to TRBD2. Trimming at V came to 3 bases and at J to 2 bases, leaving 13 bases not matched to a gene. The CDR3 sequence is 17 residues long. DNA of the CDR3: TGTGCCAGCAGTTTGGCCGGGTGGGCGGGAGATACCTACGAGCAGTACTTC. Amino acids: CASSLAGWAGDTYEQYF.

This clonotype was observed a few times. V is TRBV19 and J is TRBJ2-7; a possible D gene is TRBD1 (7 bases). The germline gives CDR1 LNHDA, CDR2 SQIVND (reference sequence). This CDR3 contains 16 residues. V was shortened by 5 bases and J by 3 bases, with 20 bases between the two germline ends. In DNA, the CDR3 is TGTGCCAGTAGTTTTCAGGGCGGGGACAGCCTCTACGAGCAGTACTTC. Translating gives CASSFQGGDSLYEQYF.

The rearrangement links TRBV5-1 to TRBJ2-2; D call uncertain. This CDR3 has 14 residues. From germline, CDR1 is SGHRS and CDR2 YFSETQ. Between the trimmed V and J ends, which lost 4 bases and 4 bases, there was a span of 11 bases. The chain's CDR3 is CASSRPPGTGELFF. The DNA for the CDR3 is TGCGCCAGCAGCAGACCACCCGGCACCGGGGAGCTGTTTTTT.

The table lists this clonotype with a few counts. This rearrangement joins TRBV5-1 to TRBJ2-5; 7 bases map to TRBD1. In germline, CDR1 is SGHRS, CDR2 YFSETQ. V was pared by 3 bases and J by 5 bases, with 7 bases of the junction left unmatched. The CDR3 sequence is 14 residues long. The CDR3, as DNA: TGCGCCAGCAGCTCTGCACAGGGACAGGAGACCCAGTACTTC. Residues: CASSSAQGQETQYF.

The chain couples TRBV5-1 to TRBJ2-1; the match to TRBD2 covers 7 bases. Unmatched junction bases numbered 5, after V lost 0 bases and J lost 5 bases. In germline, CDR1 is SGHRS, CDR2 YFSETQ. The CDR3 runs 15 residues. The CDR3 nucleotides read TGCGCCAGCAGCTTGGTGGCTAGCGGAGACAATGAGCAGTTCTTC. As protein: CASSLVASGDNEQFF.

This clonotype was recorded at least ten times. The chain uses TRBV12-3 or TRBV12-4 and TRBJ2-2, with D possibly being TRBD1 or TRBD2 (5 bases each). The V and J ends lost 6 bases and 6 bases respectively, with 14 bases between them. The CDR3 totals 14 residues. CDR3 DNA: TGTGCCAGCAGCCCGGGACGGAAGGCCGGGGAGCTGTTTTTT. It yields the protein CASSPGRKAGELFF.

This clonotype showed up just a few times. The chain couples TRBV29-1 to TRBJ2-2; D is possibly TRBD1 (6 bases). The CDR3 extends over 14 amino acids. Germline V gene data show CDR1 as SQVTM and CDR2 as ANQGSEA. V lost 5 bases to trimming and J lost 5 bases, with 15 bases between them. The CDR3 protein is CSVTGTLRTGELFF. CDR3 DNA: TGCAGCGTTACGGGGACATTGAGGACCGGGGAGCTGTTTTTT.

This sequence joins TRBV7-9 and TRBJ2-5; D is ambiguous. Germline CDR1 reads SEHNR; CDR2 reads FQNEAQ (reference sequence). This CDR3 is 15 amino acids long. Trimming cost V 5 bases and J 0 bases, with 13 bases left between them. CDR3 bases: TGTGCCAGCAGCCTCCAGGCTCCTTACCAAGAGACCCAGTACTTC. It is translated as CASSLQAPYQETQYF.

In its sample, this clonotype was seen a few times. The V call is TRBV7-2, the J call TRBJ2-5; unclear D gene. Per the germline V gene, CDR1 is SGHTA and CDR2 is FQGNSA. There are 13 residues in the CDR3. Trimming pared 5 bases from V and 2 bases from J, leaving 9 bases between. The CDR3 DNA reads as TGTGCCAGCAGCCCACGGCTACAAGAGACCCAGTACTTC. Translating it yields CASSPRLQETQYF.

This clonotype was seen a few times. The rearrangement joins TRBV3-1 to TRBJ2-5; D uncertain. Between the trimmed V and J ends, which lost 1 base and 5 bases, there was a span of 5 bases. Germline loops: CDR1 LGHDT, CDR2 YNNKEL (reference sequence). The CDR3 is made up of 12 amino acids. The chain's CDR3 is CASSQVMETQYF. DNA of the CDR3: TGTGCCAGCAGCCAAGTTATGGAGACCCAGTACTTC.

The V call is TRBV20-1, the J call TRBJ2-3; maybe TRBD2 (5 bases). The V and J ends lost 4 bases and 1 base respectively, with 12 bases between them. CDR3 length: 14 amino acids. Germline V gives CDR1 DFQATT, CDR2 SNEGSKA (reference sequence). CDR3: CSATPAGRTDTQYF. As DNA, the CDR3 is TGCAGTGCTACCCCCGCGGGCCGCACAGATACGCAGTATTTT.

V and J are TRBV10-3 and TRBJ1-5; the D is unclear. CDR1 is ENHRY and CDR2 is SYGVKD in the germline V gene. The CDR3 runs to 14 residues. V lost 2 bases and J 4 bases, leaving 9 bases between the germline ends. CDR3 sequence reads: CAISERTSNQPQHF. The CDR3 DNA is TGTGCCATCAGTGAGCGAACATCAAATCAGCCCCAGCATTTT.

This rearrangement joins TRBV5-1 to TRBJ2-7, with TRBD1 as a possible D gene (5 bases). Looked up from germline, CDR1 is SGHRS and CDR2 is YFSETQ. This CDR3 region has 15 residues. Trimming removed 3 bases from V and 0 bases from J, with 13 bases in between. The chain's CDR3 is CASSSNTGSSYEQYF. CDR3 nucleotide sequence: TGCGCCAGCAGCTCAAACACAGGAAGCTCCTACGAGCAGTACTTC.

This clonotype was found a few times. J is TRBJ2-1 and V is TRBV5-1, with 9 bases aligning to TRBD1. The CDR3 contains 12 residues. V lost 4 bases to trimming and J lost 15 bases; unmatched junction nucleotides: 8. Germline loops: CDR1 SGHRS, CDR2 YFSETQ. The CDR3 here is CASSPDRGLPFF. The DNA of the CDR3 is TGCGCCAGCAGCCCGGACAGGGGCCTGCCGTTCTTC.

V is TRBV4-1 and J is TRBJ2-7, with 11 positions matching TRBD2. The CDR3 is 15 residues long. The germline CDR1 and CDR2 sequences are MGHRA and YSYEKL. The trim removed 1 base at V and 6 bases at J, leaving 5 bases unmatched. CDR3 sequence: CASSQGSGGVREQYF. The CDR3 nucleotides are TGCGCCAGCAGCCAAGGTAGCGGGGGGGTCCGCGAGCAGTACTTC.

A few counts support this clonotype. J is TRBJ2-3 and V is TRBV7-8; no clear D gene. V was trimmed by 0 bases and J by 6 bases, leaving 13 bases between them. Germline V gives CDR1 SGHVS, CDR2 FQNEAQ. The CDR3 totals 15 residues. CDR3 region: CASSLAATHLDTQYF. The CDR3 nucleotides are TGTGCCAGCAGCTTAGCGGCTACCCACCTGGATACGCAGTATTTT. The entire variable domain, with the rest obtained from reference TRBV7-8 and TRBJ2-3, is as follows: GAGVSQSPRYKVAKRGQDVALRCDPISGHVSLFWYQQALGQGPEFLTYFQNEAQLDKSGLPSDRFFAERPEGSVSTLKIQRTQQEDSAVYLCASSLAATHLDTQYFGPGTRLTVL.